The present T cell receptor beta chain was sequenced within a study of identical twins. Study-wide results and caveats: Monozygotic twin pairs showed more out-of-frame TCR alpha sharing than models estimated. For cord blood, abundant beta clonotypes had fewer insertions, unlike memory repertoires, which showed none.

The V gene's germline CDR1 is SGHRS and CDR2 YFSETQ. CDR3 size: 16 residues. The V end was cut by 5 bases, the J end by 4 bases, with 20 bases between. TCRdb re-derived calls from the 5' RACE reads in MiXCR, one entry per CDR3 protein. The table includes some 660,000 distinct CDR3 sequences, 8.6% detected once. In the case of this clonotype: Its antigen is unknown.

This sample also belongs to another study, concerning yellow fever vaccine responses in identical twins.

This chain joins TRBV5-1 and TRBJ2-3; D is unclear. This clonotype was sampled from a young woman in good health. The sequenced sample was PBMCs. The CDR3 reads CASRLNFIGGPDTQYF. In DNA form, the CDR3 reads TGCGCCAGCAGACTCAACTTTATCGGTGGTCCAGATACGCAGTATTTT.